A single T cell receptor beta chain is shown here with its context. The authors drew 8 to 10 milliliters of peripheral blood from each donor. Each sample used at least 6 million PBMCs. This sample stems from a study of blood T cells in healthy people across ages. Study as a whole: In model experiments, template switching was able to capture about one barcoded beta molecule for every two T cells that were present.

The use of a sample-barcoded 5' primer and a J-beta primer mix characterized a second PCR of about 6 to 11 cycles. The template-switch adaptor, which had 12 random nucleotides, put a tag on each cDNA molecule. TCRdb independently ran MiXCR on the 5' RACE reads; one entry per CDR3 protein. This sample has 850,000 to 1,000,000 distinct CDR3 sequences; roughly half occur once, and the top ten carry 20% to 25%. The CDR3 totals 16 residues. The germline CDR1 and CDR2 sequences are SGHRS and YFSETQ. Trimming shortened V by 0 bases and J by 2 bases, and 14 bases separated the two germline ends. V usage is TRBV5-1 and J usage is TRBJ1-1; a possible D gene is TRBD1 (6 bases). The receptor was isolated from a woman aged 55-75 years in good health. Material for sequencing was blood. CDR3 loop: CASSLAGGRGNTEAFF. CDR3 sequence (DNA): TGCGCCAGCAGCTTGGCCGGGGGGCGAGGAAACACTGAAGCTTTCTTT.